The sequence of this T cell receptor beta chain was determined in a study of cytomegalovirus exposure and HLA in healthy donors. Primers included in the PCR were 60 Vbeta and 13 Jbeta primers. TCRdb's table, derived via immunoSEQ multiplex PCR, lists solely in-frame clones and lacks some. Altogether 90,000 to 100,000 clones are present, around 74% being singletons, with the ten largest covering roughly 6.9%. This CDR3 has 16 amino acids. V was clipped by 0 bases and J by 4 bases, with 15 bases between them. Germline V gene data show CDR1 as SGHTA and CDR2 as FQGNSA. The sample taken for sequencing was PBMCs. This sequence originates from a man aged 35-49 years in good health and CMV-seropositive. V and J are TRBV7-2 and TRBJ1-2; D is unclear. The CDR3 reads CASSLARPEMFYGYTF. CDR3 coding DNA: TGTGCCAGCAGCTTAGCGCGGCCAGAGATGTTCTATGGCTACACCTTC.